The 20 T cell receptor beta chains listed next were all sequenced from one sample in a study of ipilimumab plus nivolumab after autologous stem cell transplantation. The method was immunoSEQ multiplex PCR; TCRdb's version includes in-frame clones alone and lacks a portion of them. The sample records 2,000 to 2,500 clones, around 78% being singletons. This specimen was PBMCs, taken in a trial of ipilimumab plus nivolumab as post-transplant consolidation. These receptors were taken from a male donor with multiple myeloma.

The genes are TRBV6-5 and TRBJ2-7; D is tentatively TRBD1 or TRBD2 (5 bases each). Germline CDR1 MNHEY, CDR2 SVGAGI. The CDR3 has 13 residues. Trimming removed 8 bases at V and 2 bases at J, with 13 bases between. The CDR3 protein is CASSWGKPYEQYF. The CDR3 region has the DNA TGTGCCAGCTCCTGGGGGAAACCCTACGAGCAGTACTTC.

The rearrangement uses TRBV28 and TRBJ1-1; no clear D. V lost 2 bases and J lost 4, with 14 bases in between. The CDR3 extends over 15 amino acids. From germline, CDR1 is MDHEN and CDR2 SYDVKM. The CDR3 protein is CASSLRARSGTEAFF. The CDR3 coding sequence is TGTGCCAGCAGTTTAAGGGCGAGGTCGGGCACTGAAGCTTTCTTT.

This clone has a handful of counts. The CDR3 loop is CSVARGTETQYF. CDR3 sequence (DNA): TGCAGCGTTGCCAGGGGCACAGAGACCCAGTACTTC. The V call is TRBV29-1, the J call TRBJ2-5; a possible D gene is TRBD1 (6 bases). Germline CDR1 SQVTM, CDR2 ANQGSEA. The CDR3 totals 12 residues. V was cut by 4 bases and J by 4 bases, with 10 bases left in between.

The gene calls are TRBV21-1 and TRBJ2-7; the table's D call, TRBD1, was not checked against the DNA. TRBV21-1 is assigned pseudogene status. The CDR3 covers 15 residues. The CDR3 coding sequence is TGTGCCAGCAGCAACCGACTCCGTGGGGACAGCGAGCAGTACTTC. Its protein product is CASSNRLRGDSEQYF.

The chain employs TRBV7-9 and TRBJ2-1, with 10 bases lining up with TRBD2. The ends lost 4 bases at V and 3 bases at J; junction bases unmatched: 3. The V gene's germline CDR1 is SEHNR and CDR2 FQNEAQ (reference sequence). The length of the CDR3 is 15 residues. DNA of the CDR3: TGTGCCAGCAGCTCCACTAGCGGGATCTACAATGAGCAGTTCTTC. Protein: CASSSTSGIYNEQFF. Full variable domain (outside the CDR3, taken from reference TRBV7-9 and TRBJ2-1): DTGVSQNPRHKITKRGQNVTFRCDPISEHNRLYWYRQTLGQGPEFLTYFQNEAQLEKSRLLSDRFSAERPKGSFSTLEIQRTEQGDSAMYLCASSSTSGIYNEQFFGPGTRLTVL.

The sample holds a few counts of this clone. The V call is TRBV28, the J call TRBJ1-5; no reliable D call. The CDR3 runs 13 residues. CDR1 MDHEN and CDR2 SYDVKM come from the germline V gene. The V gene lost 6 bases and the J gene lost 4 bases, with 10 bases spanning the gap. CDR3 coding DNA: TGTGCCAGCAGGTGGACGGAGAATCAGCCCCAGCATTTT. It specifies CASRWTENQPQHF.

The gene calls are TRBV5-1 and TRBJ2-2; 7 nucleotides match TRBD2. Germline values: CDR1 SGHRS, CDR2 YFSETQ. The CDR3 has 14 residues. The V and J ends lost 4 bases and 6 bases, in that order; junction bases with no gene match: 6. CDR3 amino acids: CASSPQGGPGELFF. DNA for the CDR3: TGCGCCAGCAGCCCCCAGGGAGGGCCCGGGGAGCTGTTTTTT.

V gene TRBV19 combines with J gene TRBJ2-7, with TRBD1 matching 12 bases. The V gene's germline CDR1 is LNHDA and CDR2 SQIVND (reference sequence). This CDR3 comprises 16 residues. Germline trimming cut 5 bases from V and 0 bases from J; bases unmatched to any gene: 5. CDR3 protein: CASSPGTGGGSYEQYF. Written as DNA, the CDR3 is TGTGCCAGTAGTCCAGGGACAGGGGGCGGCTCCTACGAGCAGTACTTC.

As regards this clone: One end of the junction fails to match germline, which may point to a read error. In DNA form, the CDR3 reads TGTGCCAGCAGCCAGAGGGACAGCGCGCGCCGGTTC. Protein sequence: CASSQRDSARRF. The chain couples TRBV7-9 to TRBJ1-2; 7 bases are a match to TRBD1. This CDR3 is 12 amino acids long. Germline V lookup: CDR1 SEHNR, CDR2 FQNEAQ (reference sequence).

This rearrangement joins TRBV19 to TRBJ2-2; D gene ambiguous. This CDR3 has 12 residues. V dropped 10 bases and J dropped 5 bases, with 11 bases sitting between them. CDR1 and CDR2 (germline): LNHDA, SQIVND (reference sequence). CDR3 sequence (DNA): TGTGCCATGAGGAGCCCAACCGGGGAGCTGTTTTTT. Amino acid sequence: CAMRSPTGELFF.

V is TRBV29-1 and J is TRBJ2-1, with D unresolved. The CDR3 contains 14 residues. V lost 1 base and J lost 7, with 14 bases in between. Germline-derived CDR1 and CDR2 are SQVTM and ANQGSEA. The CDR3 coding sequence is TGCAGCGTTGAAGTTGAATTAGTGGGTAATGAGCAGTTCTTC. Residues: CSVEVELVGNEQFF.

The gene calls are TRBV5-4 and TRBJ1-1; D possibly corresponds to TRBD1 (6 bases). V gave up 4 bases and J gave up 1 base, with 17 bases separating them. The CDR3 extends over 16 amino acids. Germline CDR1 and CDR2: SGHNT and YYREEE (reference sequence). This CDR3 reads CASSPRGRLGNTEAFF. The CDR3 DNA reads as TGTGCCAGCAGCCCCAGGGGTCGCCTGGGGAACACTGAAGCTTTCTTT.

J is TRBJ1-2 and V is TRBV27, with D unresolved. CDR3 length: 13 amino acids. V was cut by 5 bases and J by 0 bases, with 7 bases left in between. The germline V gene has CDR1 MNHEY and CDR2 SMNVEV (reference sequence). Here the CDR3 DNA reads TGTGCCAGCAGTCCTAATACTAACTATGGCTACACCTTC. It translates to CASSPNTNYGYTF.

The V gene is TRBV27, the J gene TRBJ1-6, with TRBD1 matching over 7 bases. The CDR3 runs 17 residues. After removal of 7 bases from V and 7 bases from J, the junction contained 16 bases not matched to a gene. Germline V gene sequence: CDR1 MNHEY, CDR2 SMNVEV (reference sequence). The CDR3 spells CASTFNDRAEANSPLHF. The DNA of the CDR3 is TGTGCCAGCACCTTTAACGACAGGGCCGAGGCCAATTCACCCCTCCACTTT.

Concerning this clone itself: The DNA is omitted, as the CDR3 cannot be located on it reliably, and the CDR3 follows TCRdb's listing. V is TRBV4-1 and J is TRBJ2-2; the table's D call TRBD2 went unverified against the DNA. 19 amino acids form the CDR3, both terminal residues included. Germline lookup yields CDR1 MGHRA and CDR2 YSYEKL. The CDR3 sequence: CASSQDPIGWPLTPGSCFF.

The rearrangement joins TRBV6-1 to TRBJ1-2; TRBD1 matches 10 bases. V lost 7 bases and J lost 7; bases outside the gene matches: 3. The germline gives CDR1 MNHNS, CDR2 SASEGT. This CDR3 comprises 12 residues. CDR3 sequence (DNA): TGTGCCAGCACCCGGGACAGGGGTGGCTACACCTTC. Its translation: CASTRDRGGYTF.

The chain combines TRBV5-1 with TRBJ1-2; TRBD1 matches at 7 bases. The germline CDR1 and CDR2 sequences are SGHRS and YFSETQ. The J segment lost 7 bases and the V segment lost 4 bases, leaving 10 bases of the junction unmatched. The CDR3 spans 14 residues. For the CDR3, the DNA is TGCGCCAGCAGCGGGGAGACAGGGCTTCTTGGCTACACCTTC. Translation: CASSGETGLLGYTF.

The chain is built from TRBV5-2 and TRBJ1-2. TRBV5-2 is an annotated pseudogene. The CDR3 spans 16 residues. The CDR3 is CASNPRRERKTYGYTF. In nucleotides, the CDR3 is TGTGCCAGCAACCCGCGTCGAGAGCGAAAGACCTATGGCTACACCTTC.

This clone was detected a few times. This rearrangement joins TRBV28 to TRBJ2-7, with 11 bases aligning to TRBD2. The junction had 7 bases not matched to a gene; V was cut back by 7 bases and J by 5 bases. Germline V lookup: CDR1 MDHEN, CDR2 SYDVKM. This CDR3 contains 14 residues. CDR3 nucleotides: TGTGCCAGCACGCTAGCGGGAGGCATCAACGAGCAGTACTTC. Translated, it gives CASTLAGGINEQYF. Full variable domain (remainder filled in from reference TRBV28 and TRBJ2-7): DVKVTQSSRYLVKRTGEKVFLECVQDMDHENMFWYRQDPGLGLRLIYFSYDVKMKEKGDIPEGYSVSREKKERFSLILESASTNQTSMYLCASTLAGGINEQYFGPGTRLTVT.

This clone showed up just a few times. This chain connects TRBV7-9 to TRBJ2-1; D may be TRBD1 (6 bases). The CDR3 totals 16 residues. Trimming pared 8 bases from V and 5 bases from J, leaving 22 bases between. The germline CDR1 and CDR2 sequences are SEHNR and FQNEAQ (reference sequence). The CDR3 region is CASSPGGAGENNEQFF. In DNA, the CDR3 is TGTGCCAGCTCTCCTGGTGGGGCAGGGGAAAACAATGAGCAGTTCTTC.